This T cell receptor (beta chain) was profiled in a study of CD8 T cells in ankylosing spondylitis. General study findings and limits: Blood from ankylosing spondylitis patients appeared to carry a characteristic eight-variant TCR beta motif.

This clonotype has at least ten counts. Its cognate antigen is unknown. This CDR3 has 15 residues. The V segment lost 5 bases and the J segment 0 bases; nucleotides outside the gene matches: 7. TCRdb ran MiXCR on the 5' RACE reads and lists one entry per CDR3 protein. Of 200,000 to 250,000 distinct CDR3 sequences listed, over 9.5% are singletons. The sequence was obtained from a male donor with ankylosing spondylitis or in good health (not recorded which). Sequencing was performed on blood, either unsorted or a sorted T cell fraction (not recorded which). This rearrangement joins TRBV12-3 or TRBV12-4 to TRBJ2-7; 7 nucleotides line up with TRBD1. CDR3 loop: CASSTSGTVSYEQYF. CDR3 coding DNA: TGTGCCAGCAGTACCTCCGGGACAGTCTCCTACGAGCAGTACTTC.